The subject of this entry is one T cell receptor beta chain. Generated by immunoSEQ multiplex PCR, the TCRdb table keeps only in-frame clones and is missing some. The table shows about 180,000 clones, with roughly 84% occurring only once. The data belong to a study of blood T cell repertoires in COVID-19. J lost 5 bases, V lost 2 bases, and 2 bases had no gene match. The CDR3 covers 14 residues. Germline V gene lookup returns CDR1 MNHEY and CDR2 SMNVEV (reference sequence). Sequencing was performed on PBMCs or T cells enriched from blood (not recorded which). The V and J genes are TRBV27 and TRBJ1-5; TRBD1 matches at 8 bases. The receptor was isolated from a man aged 55 to 69 who had recovered from COVID-19. CDR3 region: CASSLRTGHQPQHF. CDR3 nucleotide sequence: TGTGCCAGCAGTTTAAGGACAGGGCATCAGCCCCAGCATTTT.